The 2 T cell receptor beta chains below come from one sample, sequenced in a study of cytomegalovirus exposure and HLA in healthy donors. PCR primers comprised 60 Vbeta and 13 Jbeta primers. Profiling relied on immunoSEQ multiplex PCR, and the TCRdb table lists in-frame clones only, not all of them. The table shows around 150,000 clones, with 80% to 90% occurring only once. The sample taken for sequencing was PBMCs. Source of these receptors: a man between 18 and 29 years old in good health and CMV-seropositive.

The chain links TRBV7-9 to TRBJ2-5, with D unclear. Trimming removed 7 bases from V and 0 bases from J, with 12 bases in between. Per the germline V gene, CDR1 is SEHNR and CDR2 is FQNEAQ (reference sequence). The CDR3 consists of 14 residues. Here the CDR3 reads CASMAGSYQETQYF. The CDR3 coding sequence is TGTGCCAGCATGGCTGGCAGTTACCAAGAGACCCAGTACTTC.

This clone appeared a few times. CDR3 bases: TGCGCCAGCAGCTGGGTGGACAGGGGGACTGAAGCTTTCTTT. This codes for CASSWVDRGTEAFF. The rearrangement links TRBV5-1 to TRBJ1-1, with 10 bases fitting TRBD1. The length of the CDR3 is 14 residues. V was clipped by 3 bases and J by 5 bases; unmatched bases: 4. Germline assignment: CDR1 SGHRS and CDR2 YFSETQ.